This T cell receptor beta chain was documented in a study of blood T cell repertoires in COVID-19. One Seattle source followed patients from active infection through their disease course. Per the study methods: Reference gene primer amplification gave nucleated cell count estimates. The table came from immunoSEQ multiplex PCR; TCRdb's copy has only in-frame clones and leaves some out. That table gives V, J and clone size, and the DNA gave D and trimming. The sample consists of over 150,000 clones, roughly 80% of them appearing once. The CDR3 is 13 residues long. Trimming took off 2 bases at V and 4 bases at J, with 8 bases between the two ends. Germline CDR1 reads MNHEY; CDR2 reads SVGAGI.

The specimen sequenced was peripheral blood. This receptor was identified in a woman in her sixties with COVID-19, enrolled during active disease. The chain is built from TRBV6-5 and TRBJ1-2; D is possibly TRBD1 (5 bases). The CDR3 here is CASSYNRLYGYTF. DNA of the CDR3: TGTGCCAGCAGTTACAACAGGCTCTATGGCTACACCTTC.